The 13 T cell receptor beta chains presented below share a single source sample, sequenced in a study of regulatory T cells in long-lasting Graves disease. Arm-PCR of CDR3 regions with iRepertoire HTBI primers generated TCR beta libraries. TCRdb itself ran the multiplex PCR reads through MiXCR, one entry per CDR3 protein. The sample contains around 250,000 distinct CDR3 sequences, around a sixth of which appear only once. Stated time point: newly diagnosed GD, antithyroid drugs for less than 3 months. The authors made the TCR library using RNA they extracted from PBMCs. A further study also used this sample, focusing on T cells in Graves' hyperthyroidism and ophthalmopathy.

Here the sequenced sample was peripheral blood mononuclear cells (PBMCs), taken at new diagnosis, from a patient treated with antithyroid drugs. These receptors all stem from a woman under 40 with Graves disease.

In regard to this clonotype: A much larger clonotype is one base distant, so this may be a read error. This chain connects TRBV27 to TRBJ2-6; perhaps TRBD1 as D (7 bases). The CDR3 is made up of 19 amino acids. Germline-derived CDR1 and CDR2 are MNHEY and SMNVEV (reference sequence). The CDR3 sequence is CASSVRQGGIQTGANVPTF. In DNA form, the CDR3 reads TGTGCCAGCAGTGTCAGACAGGGCGGGATCCAGACTGGGGCCAACGTCCCGACTTTC.

This clonotype was recorded at least ten times. The chain combines TRBV7-9 with TRBJ2-1; 13 nucleotides line up with TRBD2. The CDR3 totals 15 residues. The V segment lost 4 bases and the J segment 8 bases; nucleotides outside the gene matches: 5. Germline-derived CDR1 and CDR2 are SEHNR and FQNEAQ (reference sequence). The CDR3 spells CASSYWTSGGDEQFF. CDR3 bases: TGTGCCAGCAGCTATTGGACTAGCGGGGGCGATGAGCAGTTCTTC.

This clonotype was seen repeatedly, ten times or more. CDR3 coding DNA: TGTGCCAGCAGTTTGGCCAGGGAAGTAGGTGAAGCTTTCTTT. Protein: CASSLAREVGEAFF. The chain combines TRBV12-3 or TRBV12-4 with TRBJ1-1, with TRBD1 as a possible D gene (5 bases). V gave up 3 bases and J gave up 7 bases, with 15 bases separating them. The CDR3 covers 14 residues.

This clonotype has at least ten counts. The chain couples TRBV5-6 to TRBJ1-5; D not resolved. V lost 4 bases, J lost 4 bases, and 12 bases lay in between. CDR1 SGHDT and CDR2 YYEEEE come from the germline V gene. CDR3 length equals 14 residues. The CDR3 DNA reads as TGTGCCAGCAGCAAGAACAGTCCTAATCAGCCCCAGCATTTT. Translation gives CASSKNSPNQPQHF. The entire variable domain, with the rest obtained from reference TRBV5-6 and TRBJ1-5, is as follows: DAGVTQSPTHLIKTRGQQVTLRCSPKSGHDTVSWYQQALGQGPQFIFQYYEEEERQRGNFPDRFSGHQFPNYSSELNVNALLLGDSALYLCASSKNSPNQPQHFGDGTRLSIL.

There are a few counts of this clonotype. This may stem from a read error, because a much larger clone lies one nucleotide away. The chain carries TRBV27 and TRBJ2-5; TRBD2 matches 9 bases. Per the germline V gene, CDR1 is MNHEY and CDR2 is SMNVEV (reference sequence). This CDR3 region has 16 residues. CDR3 coding DNA: TGTGCCAGCACGTCCCTAGCGGGGCCCCACCAAGAGACCCGGTACTTC. It specifies CASTSLAGPHQETRYF.

Many counts were recorded for this clonotype. The V call is TRBV6-1, the J call TRBJ1-2; 9 bases agree with TRBD1. V shed 8 bases and J 8 bases; nucleotides not matched to a gene: 9. CDR1 and CDR2 from the germline V gene are MNHNS and SASEGT. The CDR3 spans 13 residues. CDR3 loop: CASVLRDRAGYTF. The CDR3 DNA sequence: TGTGCCAGCGTTCTCCGGGACAGGGCCGGCTACACCTTC.

V gene TRBV6-5 combines with J gene TRBJ2-3; 7 bases map to TRBD1. Germline CDR1 is MNHEY and CDR2 is SVGAGI. This CDR3 spans 17 amino acids. V shed 0 bases and J 0 bases; nucleotides not matched to a gene: 6. The CDR3 reads CASSYSMGQLSTDTQYF. The DNA of the CDR3 is TGTGCCAGCAGTTACTCCATGGGACAGTTAAGCACAGATACGCAGTATTTT.

This clonotype has ten or more counts. The rearrangement links TRBV11-2 to TRBJ1-2; D remains ambiguous. The germline V gene has CDR1 SGHAT and CDR2 FQNNGV. Trimming removed 0 bases at V and 3 bases at J, with 11 bases between. CDR3 length: 15 residues. CDR3 bases: TGTGCCAGCAGCTTAGATCGGCTCGAACACTATGGCTACACCTTC. It specifies CASSLDRLEHYGYTF.

This clonotype appeared many times. The V call is TRBV12-3 or TRBV12-4, the J call TRBJ1-1; D remains ambiguous. CDR3 length equals 12 residues. Trimming cost V 2 bases and J 5 bases, with 6 bases left between them. Written as DNA, the CDR3 is TGTGCCAGCAGTTTAATTCGGACTGAAGCTTTCTTT. Its translation is CASSLIRTEAFF.

This clonotype was found many times. V gene TRBV20-1 combines with J gene TRBJ1-3; possible D gene TRBD1, 5 bases. Germline CDR1 reads DFQATT; CDR2 reads SNEGSKA (reference sequence). The CDR3 length is 13 residues. Between the trimmed V and J ends, which lost 6 bases and 1 base, there was a span of 10 bases. The CDR3 DNA reads TGCAGTGCCAGACAGCCTTCTGGAAACACCATATATTTT. Translation: CSARQPSGNTIYF.

This clonotype was observed many times. The rearrangement joins TRBV12-3 or TRBV12-4 to TRBJ2-5; 12 nucleotides agree with TRBD2. With V trimmed by 4 bases and J by 4 bases, 10 bases remained unmatched. This CDR3 contains 17 residues. In DNA form, the CDR3 reads TGTGCCAGCAGTTCGCCCCCTAGCGGGGGGGCTCTAGAGACCCAGTACTTC. Its protein product is CASSSPPSGGALETQYF.

This clonotype has at least ten counts. The V gene is TRBV10-3, the J gene TRBJ2-5; perhaps TRBD1 as D (6 bases). The CDR3 is 15 residues long. Germline CDR1 is ENHRY and CDR2 is SYGVKD. The ends were cut back, 0 bases at V and 5 bases at J, with 13 bases in the middle. CDR3 in amino acids: CAISESRQGTETQYF. CDR3 coding DNA: TGTGCCATCAGTGAGTCGCGTCAGGGGACGGAGACCCAGTACTTC.

The gene calls are TRBV5-1 and TRBJ2-3, with 14 bases identical to TRBD2. Trimming removed 5 bases from V and 6 bases from J; junction bases left unmatched: 11. The CDR3 covers 17 residues. Germline loops: CDR1 SGHRS, CDR2 YFSETQ. The CDR3 sequence is CASRSGLAGERVDTQYF. CDR3 nucleotides: TGCGCCAGCAGATCGGGACTAGCGGGAGAGAGGGTGGATACGCAGTATTTT.